What follows are 22 T cell receptor beta chains derived from one specimen sequenced in a study of blood T cell repertoires in COVID-19. Generated by immunoSEQ multiplex PCR, the TCRdb table keeps only in-frame clones and is missing some. The sample records a few hundred thousand clones, 65% to 85% being singletons. Sequences were obtained from peripheral blood. The receptors derive from a man between 50 and 59 years old with active or convalescent COVID-19.

The J gene is TRBJ1-1, the V gene TRBV27; D gene ambiguous. The CDR3 extends over 14 amino acids. Germline V gene sequence: CDR1 MNHEY, CDR2 SMNVEV (reference sequence). Trimming stripped 3 bases from V and 4 bases from J, with 12 bases between. The CDR3 sequence: CASSFGSRGTEAFF. Written as DNA, the CDR3 is TGTGCCAGCAGTTTCGGGTCAAGAGGCACTGAAGCTTTCTTT.

This clone was observed a handful of times. The chain links TRBV28 to TRBJ1-2; D ambiguous. V was trimmed by 2 bases and J by 2 bases, leaving 9 bases between them. CDR1 MDHEN and CDR2 SYDVKM come from the germline V gene. The CDR3 totals 14 residues. As DNA, the CDR3 is TGTGCCAGCAGTTTAGGAGTGCCCAACTATGGCTACACCTTC. This translates into CASSLGVPNYGYTF.

The chain links TRBV14 to TRBJ1-3, with D unclear. The germline CDR1 and CDR2 sequences are SGHDN and FVKESK. Trimming stripped 1 base from V and 7 bases from J, with 5 bases between. The CDR3 is 12 residues long. In nucleotides, the CDR3 is TGTGCCAGCAGCCAAGTTGGCAACACCATATATTTT. This sequence encodes CASSQVGNTIYF.

V is TRBV6-5 and J is TRBJ2-7; D uncertain. Germline V gene data show CDR1 as MNHEY and CDR2 as SVGAGI. The V end lost 1 base, the J end lost 0 bases, and 7 bases lay between the germline ends. This CDR3 comprises 14 residues. The CDR3 here is CASSYWQNSYEQYF. DNA of the CDR3: TGTGCCAGCAGTTACTGGCAGAACTCCTACGAGCAGTACTTC.

With respect to this clone: Other DNA sequences from this sample encode an identical CDR3 as well. The V call is TRBV27, the J call TRBJ1-1, with D possibly being TRBD1 (6 bases). Germline V gene data show CDR1 as MNHEY and CDR2 as SMNVEV (reference sequence). V was shortened by 3 bases and J by 1 base, with 6 bases between the two germline ends. This CDR3 is built from 13 residues. This CDR3 is CASSLGANTEAFF. In DNA form, the CDR3 reads TGTGCCAGCAGTTTGGGGGCGAACACTGAAGCTTTCTTT.

This clone was seen just once. The chain has TRBV5-4 and TRBJ2-1; 11 nucleotides align to TRBD2. The V gene's germline CDR1 is SGHNT and CDR2 YYREEE (reference sequence). The length of the CDR3 is 14 residues. After removal of 1 base from V and 9 bases from J, the junction contained 3 bases not matched to a gene. The CDR3 nucleotides are TGTGCCAGCAGCTTGACTAGCGGGAGCAGTGAGCAGTTCTTC. Residues: CASSLTSGSSEQFF.

This clone was recorded only once. V gene TRBV7-9 combines with J gene TRBJ2-2, with TRBD1 identical over 7 bases. Germline trimming cut 2 bases from V and 4 bases from J; bases unmatched to any gene: 16. CDR1 and CDR2 (germline): SEHNR, FQNEAQ (reference sequence). This CDR3 is built from 19 residues. CDR3 in DNA: TGTGCCAGCAGCTTAATTTTGCTTGAGGGGGCCCCCCGCACCGGGGAGCTGTTTTTT. The encoded protein is CASSLILLEGAPRTGELFF.

Ten or more counts support this clone. One end of the junction fails to match germline, which may point to a read error. The rearrangement uses TRBV7-7 and TRBJ2-3; 8 bases fit TRBD1. Germline V gives CDR1 SSHAT, CDR2 FNYEAQ (reference sequence). There are 16 residues in the CDR3. As DNA, the CDR3 is TGTGCTAGCAGCCCGAATCAGGGGGCTAGCACAGATACGCAGTATTTT. Its protein product is CASSPNQGASTDTQYF.

This chain uses TRBV11-2 with TRBJ2-1, with 10 bases fitting TRBD2. CDR1 is SGHAT, CDR2 FQNNGV, per germline. This CDR3 has 17 residues. The ends lost 1 base at V and 4 bases at J; junction bases unmatched: 7. The CDR3, as DNA: TGTGCCAGCAGCTTAGCCCCTAGCGGGGGACTATACAATGAGCAGTTCTTC. It encodes CASSLAPSGGLYNEQFF.

V is TRBV2 and J is TRBJ1-2; the match to TRBD1 covers 8 bases. The germline V gene encodes CDR1 SNHLY and CDR2 FYNNEI. The CDR3 contains 14 residues. Trimming took 7 bases from V and 4 from J; bases not matched to a gene: 8. CDR3 DNA: TGTGCCAGCAATGGGGGACAGGTCCGCTATGGCTACACCTTC. This sequence encodes CASNGGQVRYGYTF.

The chain has TRBV19 and TRBJ1-1, with D possibly TRBD1 on 6 matching bases. The CDR3 has 13 amino acids. CDR1 is LNHDA, CDR2 SQIVND, per germline (reference sequence). V was trimmed by 6 bases and J by 1 base, leaving 9 bases between them. CDR3 loop: CASSEDRNTEAFF. The CDR3 coding sequence is TGTGCCAGTAGCGAGGACAGGAACACTGAAGCTTTCTTT. The variable domain in full, with the rest retrieved from reference TRBV19 and TRBJ1-1, is DGGITQSPKYLFRKEGQNVTLSCEQNLNHDAMYWYRQDPGQGLRLIYYSQIVNDFQKGDIAEGYSVSREKKESFPLTVTSAQKNPTAFYLCASSEDRNTEAFFGQGTRLTVV.

The gene calls are TRBV7-9 and TRBJ1-1; 9 nucleotides agree with TRBD1. Germline V lookup: CDR1 SEHNR, CDR2 FQNEAQ (reference sequence). V dropped 5 bases and J dropped 7; count of bases not matched to a gene: 11. The length of the CDR3 is 15 residues. CDR3 residues: CASSPKWTGDFEAFF. In DNA form, the CDR3 reads TGTGCCAGCAGCCCGAAATGGACAGGGGATTTTGAAGCTTTCTTT. The full variable domain, with the rest looked up from reference TRBV7-9 and TRBJ1-1, is DTGVSQNPRHKITKRGQNVTFRCDPISEHNRLYWYRQTLGQGPEFLTYFQNEAQLEKSRLLSDRFSAERPKGSFSTLEIQRTEQGDSAMYLCASSPKWTGDFEAFFGQGTRLTVV.

This sequence joins TRBV5-1 and TRBJ2-1; D is possibly TRBD1 (6 bases). The CDR3 has 14 amino acids. Germline CDR1 reads SGHRS; CDR2 reads YFSETQ. V gave up 5 bases and J gave up 4 bases, with 13 bases separating them. CDR3: CASSSQGGYNEQFF. CDR3 bases: TGCGCCAGCAGTTCACAGGGCGGGTACAATGAGCAGTTCTTC. The full variable domain, rest sourced from reference TRBV5-1 and TRBJ2-1, is KAGVTQTPRYLIKTRGQQVTLSCSPISGHRSVSWYQQTPGQGLQFLFEYFSETQRNKGNFPGRFSGRQFSNSRSEMNVSTLELGDSALYLCASSSQGGYNEQFFGPGTRLTVL.

The chain has TRBV6-4 and TRBJ2-1; 9 nucleotides align to TRBD1. CDR3 length: 13 amino acids. The ends lost 4 bases at V and 14 bases at J; junction bases unmatched: 9. Germline-derived CDR1 and CDR2 are MRHNA and SNTAGT. The CDR3 bases are TGTGCCAGCAGTGTTGGTAGGACAGGGGAAAAGTTCTTC. Translated, it gives CASSVGRTGEKFF.

CDR3 sequence: CTSGGGLEAFF. Written as DNA, the CDR3 is TGCACCTCCGGGGGGGGCCTTGAAGCTTTCTTT. The chain carries TRBV29-1 and TRBJ1-1, with D perhaps matching TRBD1 (6 bases). This CDR3 has 11 amino acids. CDR1 is SQVTM and CDR2 is ANQGSEA in the germline V gene.

The chain joins TRBV9 to TRBJ1-5; no reliable D call. The CDR3 contains 15 residues. The germline V gene has CDR1 SGDLS and CDR2 YYNGEE. The ends were cut back, 0 bases at V and 0 bases at J, with 7 bases in the middle. In DNA, the CDR3 is TGTGCCAGCAGCGTAGACAGCTATAGCAATCAGCCCCAGCATTTT. It yields the protein CASSVDSYSNQPQHF.

In regard to this clone: Other DNA sequences in this sample translate to the same CDR3. This chain links TRBV4-1 with TRBJ2-7; TRBD1 agrees at 9 bases. The CDR3 is made up of 15 amino acids. V lost 1 base, J lost 4 bases, and 5 bases stayed unmatched. CDR1 is MGHRA, CDR2 YSYEKL, per germline. Here the CDR3 DNA reads TGCGCCAGCAGCCAAGTAACAGGGGGCTTGTACGAGCAGTACTTC. The encoded protein is CASSQVTGGLYEQYF.

V gene TRBV5-6 combines with J gene TRBJ2-7; D perhaps matches TRBD1 (6 bases). V lost 1 base and J lost 3, with 17 bases in between. Germline CDR1 is SGHDT and CDR2 is YYEEEE. The CDR3 is 16 amino acids. The CDR3 loop is CASSLRGWGPNYEQYF. The CDR3 DNA reads as TGTGCCAGCAGCTTGAGGGGTTGGGGGCCAAACTACGAGCAGTACTTC.

The chain recombines TRBV4-1 with TRBJ2-7, with TRBD1 matching over 9 bases. The V segment lost 1 base and the J segment 4 bases; nucleotides outside the gene matches: 5. This CDR3 is 15 amino acids long. Germline-derived CDR1 and CDR2 are MGHRA and YSYEKL. For the CDR3, the DNA is TGCGCCAGCAGCCAAGTTCCAGGACAGGGGTACGAGCAGTACTTC. It yields the protein CASSQVPGQGYEQYF.

The chain has TRBV6-2 or TRBV6-3 and TRBJ1-5; D is perhaps TRBD1 (5 bases). CDR3 length: 17 amino acids. With 2 bases removed from V and 0 bases from J, the gap between germline ends came to 14 bases. CDR1 MNHEY and CDR2 SVGEGT come from the germline V gene. The CDR3 reads CASSYPGGTDSNQPQHF. In DNA, the CDR3 is TGTGCCAGCAGTTACCCAGGAGGGACGGATAGCAATCAGCCCCAGCATTTT.

The chain couples TRBV6-5 to TRBJ1-1; D call uncertain. The CDR3 covers 12 residues. The V and J ends lost 3 bases and 7 bases respectively, with 9 bases between them. Germline values: CDR1 MNHEY, CDR2 SVGAGI. The CDR3 sequence: CASSYVRGEAFF. CDR3 DNA: TGTGCCAGCAGTTATGTGCGGGGTGAAGCTTTCTTT.

J is TRBJ1-5 and V is TRBV2; 9 bases line up with TRBD1. The ends lost 3 bases at V and 6 bases at J; junction bases unmatched: 6. The CDR3 loop spans 15 amino acids. Per germline, CDR1 SNHLY and CDR2 FYNNEI. CDR3 amino acids: CASSDAGQGPQPQHF. DNA of the CDR3: TGTGCCAGCAGTGATGCGGGACAGGGACCTCAGCCCCAGCATTTT.